Shown below are 8 T cell receptor beta chains from a single sample sequenced in a study of cytotoxic CD8 clonotypes in ibrutinib-treated CLL. The assay was immunoSEQ multiplex PCR, and TCRdb's table has in-frame clones only and misses some. The data show about 2,800 clones, 82% seen once. The sequencing used PBMCs, collected before ibrutinib treatment. The receptors come from a human donor with chronic lymphocytic leukemia.

The chain combines TRBV5-8 with TRBJ2-5; TRBD2 agrees at 10 bases. CDR3 length: 15 residues. J gave up 0 bases and V 4 bases, and 3 bases lay outside the gene matches. The germline V gene encodes CDR1 SGHTS and CDR2 YDEGEE. The CDR3 loop is CASSTGLADQETQYF. The CDR3, as DNA: TGTGCCAGCAGCACAGGACTAGCGGACCAAGAGACCCAGTACTTC.

This chain connects TRBV7-9 to TRBJ1-4; D is perhaps TRBD1 (5 bases). Trimming stripped 3 bases from V and 6 bases from J, with 11 bases between. The CDR3 is 14 amino acids. The germline CDR1 and CDR2 sequences are SEHNR and FQNEAQ (reference sequence). The CDR3 DNA is TGTGCCAGCAGCTTGCGCAGGGAGGATGAAAAACTGTTTTTT. Protein: CASSLRREDEKLFF.

CDR3 nucleotide sequence: TGTGCCAGCAGCTTCCGGGCAGGATCGACAGATACGCAGTATTTT. It is translated as CASSFRAGSTDTQYF. The chain links TRBV5-4 to TRBJ2-3, with D uncertain. Trimming shortened V by 2 bases and J by 3 bases, and 13 bases separated the two germline ends. Per germline, CDR1 SGHNT and CDR2 YYREEE (reference sequence). This CDR3 region has 15 residues.

The genes are TRBV27 and TRBJ2-7; possible D gene TRBD2, 6 bases. Between the trimmed V and J ends, which lost 6 bases and 6 bases, there was a span of 24 bases. This CDR3 is built from 16 residues. CDR1 is MNHEY and CDR2 is SMNVEV in the germline V gene (reference sequence). The CDR3 loop is CASRGREEQLGSEQYF. For the CDR3, the DNA is TGTGCCAGCAGAGGTAGGGAGGAGCAATTGGGGAGCGAGCAGTACTTC.

J is TRBJ2-2 and V is TRBV19; D is unclear. Germline-derived CDR1 and CDR2 are LNHDA and SQIVND (reference sequence). V dropped 3 bases and J dropped 1 base, with 12 bases sitting between them. The CDR3 spans 16 residues. The CDR3 protein is CASSIYSSMNTGELFF. In DNA form, the CDR3 reads TGTGCCAGTAGTATCTACAGCTCGATGAACACCGGGGAGCTGTTTTTT.

In its sample, this clone was seen a few times. The rearrangement joins TRBV7-9 to TRBJ1-1, with D perhaps matching TRBD1 (5 bases). With 4 bases removed from V and 1 base from J, the gap between germline ends came to 10 bases. Germline-derived CDR1 and CDR2 are SEHNR and FQNEAQ (reference sequence). The CDR3 runs to 14 residues. The DNA for the CDR3 is TGTGCCAGCAGCTCCTTTGGGGGGAACACTGAAGCTTTCTTT. This encodes CASSSFGGNTEAFF.

J is TRBJ1-3 and V is TRBV15; no firm D call. Per germline, CDR1 LNHNV and CDR2 YYDKDF (reference sequence). Trimming took 1 base from V and 4 from J, leaving 14 bases between them. This CDR3 is 16 amino acids long. The CDR3 nucleotides are TGTGCCACCAGCAGAGCTGGCCCGTCGGGAGGAAACACCATATATTTT. Translated: CATSRAGPSGGNTIYF.

DNA of the CDR3: TGTGCCAGCAGCCAAGATCGGCGTCGGGGCTACACCTTC. Translation: CASSQDRRRGYTF. The V and J genes are TRBV14 and TRBJ1-2; D uncertain. Germline V gene sequence: CDR1 SGHDN, CDR2 FVKESK. The length of the CDR3 is 13 residues. V dropped 0 bases and J dropped 8 bases, with 10 bases sitting between them.